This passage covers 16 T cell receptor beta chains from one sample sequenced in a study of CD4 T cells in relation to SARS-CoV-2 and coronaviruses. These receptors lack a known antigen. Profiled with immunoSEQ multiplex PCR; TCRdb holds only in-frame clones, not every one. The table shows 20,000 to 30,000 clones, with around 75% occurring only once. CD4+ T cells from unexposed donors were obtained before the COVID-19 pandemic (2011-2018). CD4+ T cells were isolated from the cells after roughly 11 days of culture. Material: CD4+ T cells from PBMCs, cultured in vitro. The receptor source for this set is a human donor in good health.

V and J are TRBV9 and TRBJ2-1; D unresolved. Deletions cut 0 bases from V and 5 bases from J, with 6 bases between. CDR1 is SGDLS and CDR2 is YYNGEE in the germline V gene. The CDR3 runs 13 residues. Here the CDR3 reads CASSVVGDNEQFF. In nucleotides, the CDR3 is TGTGCCAGCAGCGTAGTAGGAGACAATGAGCAGTTCTTC.

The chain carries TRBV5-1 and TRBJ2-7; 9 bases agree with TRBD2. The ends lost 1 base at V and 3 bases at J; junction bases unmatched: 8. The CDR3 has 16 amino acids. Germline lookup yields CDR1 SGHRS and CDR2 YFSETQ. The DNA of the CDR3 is TGCGCCAGCAGCTTGATGGCTAGCGGGGATTTCTACGAGCAGTACTTC. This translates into CASSLMASGDFYEQYF.

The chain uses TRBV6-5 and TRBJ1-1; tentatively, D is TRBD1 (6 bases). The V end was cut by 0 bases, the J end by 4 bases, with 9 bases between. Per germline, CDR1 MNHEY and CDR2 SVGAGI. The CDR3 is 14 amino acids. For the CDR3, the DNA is TGTGCCAGCAGTTACTCGATCAGGGGCACTGAAGCTTTCTTT. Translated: CASSYSIRGTEAFF.

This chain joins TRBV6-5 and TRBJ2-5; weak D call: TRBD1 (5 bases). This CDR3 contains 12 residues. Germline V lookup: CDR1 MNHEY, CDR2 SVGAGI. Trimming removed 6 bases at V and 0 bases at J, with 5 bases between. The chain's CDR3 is CASRDNQETQYF. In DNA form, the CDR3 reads TGTGCCAGCAGGGACAACCAAGAGACCCAGTACTTC.

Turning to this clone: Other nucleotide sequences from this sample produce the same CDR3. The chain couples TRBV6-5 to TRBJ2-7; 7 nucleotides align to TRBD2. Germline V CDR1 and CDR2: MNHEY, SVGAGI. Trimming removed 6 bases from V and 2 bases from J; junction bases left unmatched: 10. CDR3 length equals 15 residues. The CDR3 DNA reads TGTGCCAGCAGCTCCAGCGGGGACTTAACCTACGAGCAGTACTTC. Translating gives CASSSSGDLTYEQYF.

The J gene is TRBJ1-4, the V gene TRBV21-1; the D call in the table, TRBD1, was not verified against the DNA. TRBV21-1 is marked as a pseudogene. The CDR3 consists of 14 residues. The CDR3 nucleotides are TGTGCCAGCAGCCCGGGACAGGGTAATGAAAAACTGTTTTTT. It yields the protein CASSPGQGNEKLFF.

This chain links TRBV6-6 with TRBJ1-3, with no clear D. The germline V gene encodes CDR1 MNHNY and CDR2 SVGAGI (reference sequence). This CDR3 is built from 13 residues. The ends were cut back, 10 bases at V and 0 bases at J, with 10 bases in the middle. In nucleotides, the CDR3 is TGTGCCACGGAGGTGGGCTCTGGAAACACCATATATTTT. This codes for CATEVGSGNTIYF.

CDR3 protein: CSGTRREEARDTQYF. The CDR3 DNA reads as TGCAGCGGTACGAGGAGGGAGGAAGCGAGAGATACGCAGTATTTT. The rearrangement joins TRBV29-1 to TRBJ2-3; D perhaps matches TRBD2 (6 bases). Trimming took 7 bases from V and 5 from J, leaving 22 bases between them. This CDR3 contains 15 residues. From germline, CDR1 is SQVTM and CDR2 ANQGSEA.

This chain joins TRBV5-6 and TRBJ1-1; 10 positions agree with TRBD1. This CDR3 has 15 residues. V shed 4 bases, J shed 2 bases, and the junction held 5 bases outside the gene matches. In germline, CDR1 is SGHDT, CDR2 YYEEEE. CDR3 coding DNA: TGTGCCAGCAGCCCAGAGACAGGGGGCAACACTGAAGCTTTCTTT. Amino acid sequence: CASSPETGGNTEAFF. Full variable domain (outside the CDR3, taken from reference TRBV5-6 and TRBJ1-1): DAGVTQSPTHLIKTRGQQVTLRCSPKSGHDTVSWYQQALGQGPQFIFQYYEEEERQRGNFPDRFSGHQFPNYSSELNVNALLLGDSALYLCASSPETGGNTEAFFGQGTRLTVV.

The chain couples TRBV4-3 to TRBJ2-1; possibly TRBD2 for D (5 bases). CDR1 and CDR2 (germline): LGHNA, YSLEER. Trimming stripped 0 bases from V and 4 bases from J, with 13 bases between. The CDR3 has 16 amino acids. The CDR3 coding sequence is TGCGCCAGCAGCCAAGAGTACGGGGAGAGTTACAATGAGCAGTTCTTC. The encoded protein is CASSQEYGESYNEQFF.

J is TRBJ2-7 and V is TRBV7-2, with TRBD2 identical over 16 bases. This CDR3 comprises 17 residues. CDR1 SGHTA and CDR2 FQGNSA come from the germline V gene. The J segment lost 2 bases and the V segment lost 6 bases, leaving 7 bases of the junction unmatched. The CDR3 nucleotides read TGTGCCAGCAGTTTTACCGGGACTAGCGGGGGGGCCTACGAGCAGTACTTC. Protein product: CASSFTGTSGGAYEQYF.

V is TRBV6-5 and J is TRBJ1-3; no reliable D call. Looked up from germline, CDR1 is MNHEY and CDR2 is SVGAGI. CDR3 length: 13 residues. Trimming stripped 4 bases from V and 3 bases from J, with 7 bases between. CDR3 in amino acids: CASSSGFGNTIYF. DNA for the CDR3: TGTGCCAGCAGTTCGGGGTTTGGAAACACCATATATTTT.

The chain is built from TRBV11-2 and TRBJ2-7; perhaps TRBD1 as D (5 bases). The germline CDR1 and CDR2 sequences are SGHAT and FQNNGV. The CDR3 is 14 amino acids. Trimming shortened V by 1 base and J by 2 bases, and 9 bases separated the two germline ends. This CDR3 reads CASSLVTDTYEQYF. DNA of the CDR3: TGTGCCAGCAGCTTAGTTACGGACACCTACGAGCAGTACTTC.

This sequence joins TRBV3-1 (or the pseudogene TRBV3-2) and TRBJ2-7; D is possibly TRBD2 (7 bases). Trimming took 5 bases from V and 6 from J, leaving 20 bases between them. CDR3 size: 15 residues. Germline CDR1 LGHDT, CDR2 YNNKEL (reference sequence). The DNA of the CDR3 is TGTGCCAGCAGCTTCCAGTCCCGGGGGGCCAGCGAGCAGTACTTC. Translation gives CASSFQSRGASEQYF.

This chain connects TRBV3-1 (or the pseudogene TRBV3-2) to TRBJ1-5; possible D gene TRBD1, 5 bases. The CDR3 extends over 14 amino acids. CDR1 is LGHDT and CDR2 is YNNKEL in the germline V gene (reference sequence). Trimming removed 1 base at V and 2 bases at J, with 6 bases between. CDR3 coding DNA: TGTGCCAGCAGCCAAGGGGACGGCAATCAGCCCCAGCATTTT. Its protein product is CASSQGDGNQPQHF.

This CDR3 reads CASSPAGRNTQYF. The CDR3 DNA follows: TGTGCCAGCAGCCCCGCTGGCAGGAATACGCAGTATTTT. The V gene is TRBV7-3, the J gene TRBJ2-3, with unresolved D. Germline V gene lookup returns CDR1 SGHTA and CDR2 FQGTGA. The CDR3 is 13 amino acids. The V end was cut by 5 bases, the J end by 7 bases, with 13 bases between.